The 7 T cell receptor beta chains below all came from one sample that was sequenced in a study of cytomegalovirus exposure and HLA in healthy donors. PCR involved 60 Vbeta and 13 Jbeta primers. Some clones are missing from TCRdb's copy, which holds only in-frame ones; the method was immunoSEQ multiplex PCR. The data show about 120,000 clones, roughly 77% seen once. The sample was PBMCs. The receptors shown here come from a man aged 35 to 55 in good health and CMV-seronegative.

A few counts support this clone. The gene calls are TRBV28 and TRBJ2-7; D not resolved. Trimming removed 5 bases at V and 7 bases at J, with 12 bases between. The CDR3 loop spans 12 amino acids. Germline CDR1 reads MDHEN; CDR2 reads SYDVKM. The CDR3 DNA follows: TGTGCCAGCAGTCCCAGGCTGGTTGAGCAGTACTTC. Protein product: CASSPRLVEQYF. Full variable domain (missing parts from reference TRBV28 and TRBJ2-7): DVKVTQSSRYLVKRTGEKVFLECVQDMDHENMFWYRQDPGLGLRLIYFSYDVKMKEKGDIPEGYSVSREKKERFSLILESASTNQTSMYLCASSPRLVEQYFGPGTRLTVT.

This rearrangement joins TRBV15 to TRBJ1-5, with unresolved D. V shed 0 bases and J shed 7 bases, with 7 bases lying between them. CDR1 is LNHNV, CDR2 YYDKDF, per germline (reference sequence). The CDR3 covers 13 residues. The CDR3 coding sequence is TGTGCCACCAGCAGAGATCTTATACAGCCCCAGCATTTT. Residues: CATSRDLIQPQHF.

This clone turned up a few times. V gene TRBV29-1 combines with J gene TRBJ1-4; D gene unclear. The germline CDR1 and CDR2 sequences are SQVTM and ANQGSEA. The CDR3 covers 12 residues. Between the trimmed V and J ends, which lost 4 bases and 7 bases, there was a span of 10 bases. The CDR3 region is CSVGVGSEKLFF. In DNA form, the CDR3 reads TGCAGCGTTGGGGTGGGGAGTGAAAAACTGTTTTTT.

DNA for the CDR3: TGTGCCAGCAGCCCTCGGGACAGGGGTACTGAAAAACTGTTTTTT. This translates into CASSPRDRGTEKLFF. The chain couples TRBV7-2 to TRBJ1-4; 10 nucleotides line up with TRBD1. J lost 7 bases, V lost 5 bases, and 7 bases had no gene match. The CDR3 consists of 15 residues. Germline V gene lookup returns CDR1 SGHTA and CDR2 FQGNSA.

The chain is built from TRBV19 and TRBJ2-5; TRBD2 is a possible D gene (5 bases). The CDR3 length is 13 residues. CDR1 LNHDA and CDR2 SQIVND come from the germline V gene (reference sequence). Between the trimmed V and J ends, which lost 6 bases and 1 base, there was a span of 9 bases. CDR3 amino acids: CASRTLGQETQYF. The DNA of the CDR3 is TGTGCCAGTAGGACACTAGGCCAAGAGACCCAGTACTTC.

This clone was observed a handful of times. The chain carries TRBV11-2 and TRBJ2-1; possibly TRBD2 for D (5 bases). V was clipped by 1 base and J by 8 bases, with 9 bases between them. This CDR3 region has 13 residues. In germline, CDR1 is SGHAT, CDR2 FQNNGV. CDR3 sequence (DNA): TGTGCCAGCAGCTTAGTGAGGGTGGATGAGCAGTTCTTC. It translates to CASSLVRVDEQFF.

This chain connects TRBV6-1 to TRBJ2-4; 7 bases map to TRBD2. The CDR3 sequence is 12 residues long. J lost 12 bases, V lost 6 bases, and 8 bases had no gene match. Looked up from germline, CDR1 is MNHNS and CDR2 is SASEGT. The DNA of the CDR3 is TGTGCCAGCAGGCGGGGGATTGACAGTCAGTACTTC. It specifies CASRRGIDSQYF.